This record looks at one T cell receptor beta chain sequence and its context. The assay was immunoSEQ multiplex PCR, and TCRdb's table has in-frame clones only and misses some. The sample holds 55,000 to 85,000 clones, around nine tenths seen once. This entry belongs to a study of T cell changes during pregnancy in multiple sclerosis. V lost 4 bases to trimming and J lost 3 bases; unmatched junction nucleotides: 5. This CDR3 region has 15 residues. From germline, CDR1 is SGHNT and CDR2 YYREEE (reference sequence). The chain combines TRBV5-4 with TRBJ2-7, with 12 bases that match TRBD2. The specimen comprised peripheral blood, sampled in the third trimester of pregnancy. The receptor was isolated from a female donor with multiple sclerosis, enrolled in a pregnancy study. The CDR3, as DNA: TGTGCCAGCAGCCCGGCGACTAGCGGGAGCTACGAGCAGTACTTC. Translating gives CASSPATSGSYEQYF.